A single sample gave rise to the 29 T cell receptor beta chains below, sequenced in a study of blood T cell repertoires in COVID-19. Only in-frame clones appear in the TCRdb table, and some are missing; sequencing was by immunoSEQ multiplex PCR. The sample contains fewer than 300,000 clones, approximately 91% of which appear only once. The sequenced sample was peripheral blood. Receptors originate from a woman between 25 and 40 years old with COVID-19, enrolled during active disease.

This chain joins TRBV7-9 and TRBJ1-1; 8 bases fit TRBD1. V gave up 4 bases and J gave up 0 bases; unmatched junction bases: 7. The CDR3 consists of 16 residues. Germline assignment: CDR1 SEHNR and CDR2 FQNEAQ (reference sequence). Here the CDR3 DNA reads TGTGCCAGCAGCTCACAGACAGGGGTGATGAACACTGAAGCTTTCTTT. Protein product: CASSSQTGVMNTEAFF.

This sequence joins TRBV10-1 and TRBJ2-5, with 8 positions matching TRBD2. The CDR3 is made up of 15 amino acids. Germline V CDR1 and CDR2: WNHNN, SYGVQD (reference sequence). V lost 6 bases and J lost 3; bases outside the gene matches: 9. The CDR3 sequence is CASSPPTSGKETQYF. The CDR3 region has the DNA TGCGCCAGCAGCCCCCCCACTAGCGGTAAAGAGACCCAGTACTTC.

The gene calls are TRBV4-2 and TRBJ2-1; the match to TRBD2 covers 9 bases. The germline CDR1 and CDR2 sequences are LGHNA and YNFKEQ. Trimming removed 1 base from V and 2 bases from J; junction bases left unmatched: 6. CDR3 size: 17 residues. The CDR3 DNA reads as TGTGCCAGCAGCCAAGCCAAGGGACTAGCCACCTACAATGAGCAGTTCTTC. Translating gives CASSQAKGLATYNEQFF.

In DNA, the CDR3 is TGTGCCAGCAGCCCTGTACGCCCACAAGCAACTAATGAAAAACTGTTTTTT. Translation: CASSPVRPQATNEKLFF. This chain uses TRBV11-2 with TRBJ1-4, with D unresolved. The CDR3 sequence is 17 residues long. Germline loops: CDR1 SGHAT, CDR2 FQNNGV. V lost 5 bases, J lost 0 bases, and 16 bases lay in between.

The chain has TRBV3-1 (or the pseudogene TRBV3-2) and TRBJ1-1, with a weak D call TRBD1 (5 bases). Trimming stripped 0 bases from V and 6 bases from J, with 20 bases between. The V gene's germline CDR1 is LGHDT and CDR2 YNNKEL (reference sequence). The CDR3 is made up of 17 amino acids. For the CDR3, the DNA is TGTGCCAGCAGCCAAGATTTTGTCCAGGGAGGTATCGCTGAAGCTTTCTTT. It is translated as CASSQDFVQGGIAEAFF.

The genes are TRBV6-6 and TRBJ2-7; a possible D gene is TRBD2 (6 bases). Germline CDR1 is MNHNY and CDR2 is SVGAGI (reference sequence). CDR3 length: 14 residues. Deletions cut 6 bases from V and 1 base from J, with 13 bases between. The CDR3 is CASRPPGGSYEQYF. The CDR3 nucleotides are TGTGCCAGCAGACCCCCCGGGGGATCCTACGAGCAGTACTTC.

The gene calls are TRBV6-5 and TRBJ1-5; D is undetermined. Trimming stripped 5 bases from V and 6 bases from J, with 8 bases between. CDR1 is MNHEY and CDR2 is SVGAGI in the germline V gene. The CDR3 totals 12 residues. Here the CDR3 DNA reads TGTGCCAGCAGTAACCCGGGTCAGCCCCAGCATTTT. Translating gives CASSNPGQPQHF.

The chain links TRBV28 to TRBJ1-5; 7 bases are shared with TRBD1. V was clipped by 8 bases and J by 2 bases; unmatched bases: 12. Looked up from germline, CDR1 is MDHEN and CDR2 is SYDVKM. CDR3 length: 16 amino acids. The CDR3 nucleotides are TGTGCCAGCTGGAGACAGGGAAGGGCTGGCAATCAGCCCCAGCATTTT. This translates into CASWRQGRAGNQPQHF.

The rearrangement joins TRBV7-9 to TRBJ2-1, with 11 bases aligning to TRBD2. CDR1 and CDR2 from the germline V gene are SEHNR and FQNEAQ (reference sequence). This CDR3 has 17 amino acids. J lost 3 bases, V lost 2 bases, and 6 bases had no gene match. Here the CDR3 DNA reads TGTGCCAGCAGCTTATCCCGAGGGACTAGCGGCTACAATGAGCAGTTCTTC. Amino acids: CASSLSRGTSGYNEQFF. The complete variable domain, with remaining parts taken from reference TRBV7-9 and TRBJ2-1, reads DTGVSQNPRHKITKRGQNVTFRCDPISEHNRLYWYRQTLGQGPEFLTYFQNEAQLEKSRLLSDRFSAERPKGSFSTLEIQRTEQGDSAMYLCASSLSRGTSGYNEQFFGPGTRLTVL.

This rearrangement joins TRBV20-1 to TRBJ2-7; D not resolved. This CDR3 has 11 residues. V was pared by 5 bases and J by 2 bases, with 7 bases between. Germline CDR1 DFQATT, CDR2 SNEGSKA (reference sequence). CDR3 sequence: CSAPAPYEQYF. Written as DNA, the CDR3 is TGCAGTGCTCCAGCGCCCTACGAGCAGTACTTC.

This sequence joins TRBV20-1 and TRBJ2-1; 8 bases map to TRBD2. Per the germline V gene, CDR1 is DFQATT and CDR2 is SNEGSKA (reference sequence). This CDR3 is built from 11 residues. V was clipped by 7 bases and J by 9 bases; unmatched bases: 5. CDR3 sequence reads: CSVRAGGEQFF. CDR3 coding DNA: TGCAGTGTCAGGGCGGGAGGTGAGCAGTTCTTC.

The chain employs TRBV2 and TRBJ2-7; D possibly corresponds to TRBD2 (7 bases). Trimming removed 2 bases from V and 4 bases from J, with 18 bases in between. CDR1 is SNHLY, CDR2 FYNNEI, per germline. The CDR3 runs to 16 residues. The DNA for the CDR3 is TGTGCCAGCAGTGAATATGGGGGGGCGAAGGGATACGAGCAGTACTTC. Its translation is CASSEYGGAKGYEQYF.

The J gene is TRBJ1-1, the V gene TRBV5-1; no clear D gene. The CDR3 contains 13 residues. Trimming stripped 0 bases from V and 7 bases from J, with 10 bases between. Per germline, CDR1 SGHRS and CDR2 YFSETQ. The CDR3 coding sequence is TGCGCCAGCAGCTTGGCCAACGGGTATGAAGCTTTCTTT. Protein sequence: CASSLANGYEAFF.

CDR3 bases: TGTGCCAGCAGTGAAACGGGACATGAGACTGAAGCTTTCTTT. Its protein product is CASSETGHETEAFF. The chain is built from TRBV6-1 and TRBJ1-1; D is possibly TRBD1 (6 bases). This CDR3 is 14 amino acids long. The germline V gene has CDR1 MNHNS and CDR2 SASEGT. Trimming stripped 2 bases from V and 5 bases from J, with 12 bases between.

This chain connects TRBV7-6 to TRBJ1-4, with D possibly matching TRBD1 (5 bases). Germline V CDR1 and CDR2: SGHVS, FNYEAQ. V dropped 1 base and J dropped 6 bases, with 9 bases sitting between them. The CDR3 contains 14 residues. CDR3: CASSLEQAYEKLFF. Here the CDR3 DNA reads TGTGCCAGCAGCTTAGAACAGGCCTATGAAAAACTGTTTTTT.

This clone was detected only once. The genes are TRBV2 and TRBJ2-5; D might be TRBD2 (5 bases). Trimming shortened V by 6 bases and J by 4 bases, and 21 bases separated the two germline ends. Germline V gene data show CDR1 as SNHLY and CDR2 as FYNNEI. CDR3 length: 16 residues. DNA of the CDR3: TGTGCCAGCAGGAAATCTAGCAGCAACCTGGGAGAGACCCAGTACTTC. This encodes CASRKSSSNLGETQYF.

The chain couples TRBV3-1 (or the pseudogene TRBV3-2) to TRBJ2-1, with TRBD1 as a possible D gene (6 bases). The germline gives CDR1 LGHDT, CDR2 YNNKEL (reference sequence). The CDR3 spans 14 residues. The germline V and J ends were trimmed by 4 bases and 3 bases, with 10 bases remaining between them. The CDR3 protein is CASSPTGGYNEQFF. The CDR3 DNA reads TGTGCCAGCAGCCCGACAGGTGGCTACAATGAGCAGTTCTTC.

As regards this clone: A much larger clone lies a single base off, so this may be a read error. This rearrangement joins TRBV5-1 to TRBJ1-3; 8 nucleotides match TRBD1. CDR1 is SGHRS, CDR2 YFSETQ, per germline. The CDR3 spans 14 residues. The V segment lost 4 bases and the J segment 2 bases; nucleotides outside the gene matches: 2. In DNA, the CDR3 is TGCGCCAGCAGCCCGGACAGGGCTGGAAACACCATATATTTT. This sequence encodes CASSPDRAGNTIYF.

The chain couples TRBV28 to TRBJ1-5, with D uncertain. The CDR3 totals 15 residues. From germline, CDR1 is MDHEN and CDR2 SYDVKM. Trimming took 5 bases from V and 0 from J, leaving 11 bases between them. CDR3 DNA: TGTGCCAGCAGTGCCGGAGACCTTAGCAATCAGCCCCAGCATTTT. This translates into CASSAGDLSNQPQHF.

The chain joins TRBV20-1 to TRBJ1-2, with TRBD1 matching over 7 bases. There are 13 residues in the CDR3. Germline CDR1 reads DFQATT; CDR2 reads SNEGSKA (reference sequence). J gave up 7 bases and V 3 bases, and 8 bases lay outside the gene matches. The CDR3 reads CSASTRAGGGYTF. CDR3 DNA: TGCAGTGCTAGTACCAGGGCAGGGGGTGGCTACACCTTC.

This CDR3 reads CASSPGGASGRAGETQYF. The CDR3 bases are TGTGCCAGCAGCCCGGGGGGGGCTAGCGGGAGGGCCGGGGAGACCCAGTACTTC. The chain is built from TRBV4-2 and TRBJ2-5; the match to TRBD2 covers 12 bases. The V gene's germline CDR1 is LGHNA and CDR2 YNFKEQ. The V and J ends lost 4 bases and 5 bases, in that order; junction bases with no gene match: 14. CDR3 length: 18 amino acids.

The J gene is TRBJ2-2, the V gene TRBV6-1; unclear D gene. Germline V lookup: CDR1 MNHNS, CDR2 SASEGT. This CDR3 contains 15 residues. V was trimmed by 2 bases and J by 2 bases, leaving 9 bases between them. This chain's CDR3 is CASSENAENTGELFF. CDR3 coding DNA: TGTGCCAGCAGTGAAAATGCAGAAAACACCGGGGAGCTGTTTTTT.

This chain links TRBV29-1 with TRBJ2-1; 7 bases line up with TRBD1. This CDR3 comprises 13 residues. Germline values: CDR1 SQVTM, CDR2 ANQGSEA. V lost 7 bases to trimming and J lost 2 bases; unmatched junction nucleotides: 5. The chain's CDR3 is CSAGDRAYNEQFF. The CDR3, as DNA: TGCAGCGCCGGCGACAGGGCCTACAATGAGCAGTTCTTC.

This clone was observed once. This chain links TRBV3-1 (or the pseudogene TRBV3-2) with TRBJ2-1; weak D call: TRBD2 (6 bases). Deletions cut 2 bases from V and 6 bases from J, with 11 bases between. This CDR3 has 14 amino acids. Germline V gene sequence: CDR1 LGHDT, CDR2 YNNKEL (reference sequence). In DNA, the CDR3 is TGTGCCAGCAGCCAACCGGGACTGGGCAATGAGCAGTTCTTC. As protein: CASSQPGLGNEQFF.

V gene TRBV9 combines with J gene TRBJ1-1, with D unresolved. CDR1 and CDR2 from the germline V gene are SGDLS and YYNGEE. The V and J ends lost 4 bases and 3 bases respectively, with 16 bases between them. The CDR3 totals 15 residues. CDR3 sequence (DNA): TGTGCCAGCAGCCCTCGAGGGTACCCTGACACTGAAGCTTTCTTT. Translation gives CASSPRGYPDTEAFF.

This sequence joins TRBV2 and TRBJ2-7, with TRBD2 matching 12 bases. The CDR3 spans 16 residues. V gave up 3 bases and J gave up 6 bases; unmatched junction bases: 9. Germline loops: CDR1 SNHLY, CDR2 FYNNEI. CDR3 sequence: CASSDSRLAGGFEQYF. The CDR3 coding sequence is TGTGCCAGCAGTGATAGTCGCCTAGCGGGAGGGTTCGAGCAGTACTTC.

J is TRBJ2-6 and V is TRBV19; D is ambiguous. CDR1 and CDR2 (germline): LNHDA, SQIVND (reference sequence). Trimming removed 3 bases from V and 3 bases from J, with 3 bases in between. The CDR3 covers 13 residues. CDR3: CASSMRGANVLTF. In DNA form, the CDR3 reads TGTGCCAGTAGTATGCGTGGGGCCAACGTCCTGACTTTC.

This chain uses TRBV14 with TRBJ1-1; D call uncertain. Germline-derived CDR1 and CDR2 are SGHDN and FVKESK. V was cut by 6 bases and J by 2 bases, with 10 bases left in between. The CDR3 consists of 13 residues. CDR3 amino acids: CASRFGSNTEAFF. CDR3 bases: TGTGCCAGCAGGTTCGGTAGCAACACTGAAGCTTTCTTT.

The V gene is TRBV7-2, the J gene TRBJ1-5; TRBD1 matches 9 bases. Germline CDR1 is SGHTA and CDR2 is FQGNSA. The CDR3 extends over 15 amino acids. V shed 1 base, J shed 6 bases, and the junction held 4 bases outside the gene matches. The CDR3 nucleotides read TGTGCCAGCAGCTTAGTACAGGGGGCCGGTCAGCCCCAGCATTTT. Translated: CASSLVQGAGQPQHF.